This entry describes one T cell receptor (beta chain). These data are taken from a study of T cell responses to AZD1222 COVID-19 vaccine. Sequenced by immunoSEQ multiplex PCR; TCRdb stores in-frame clones only, minus some. The table records more than 100,000 clones, roughly nine tenths of them present only once. In germline, CDR1 is MDHEN, CDR2 SYDVKM. V was shortened by 2 bases and J by 4 bases, with 9 bases between the two germline ends. There are 14 residues in the CDR3. The chain is built from TRBV28 and TRBJ1-3, with D possibly matching TRBD1 (5 bases). The sample here was peripheral blood, taken on day 0 of AZD1222 vaccination. The TCR comes from an adult in good health. The CDR3 sequence: CASSLVRAGNTIYF. CDR3 in DNA: TGTGCCAGCAGTTTAGTCAGGGCCGGAAACACCATATATTTT.